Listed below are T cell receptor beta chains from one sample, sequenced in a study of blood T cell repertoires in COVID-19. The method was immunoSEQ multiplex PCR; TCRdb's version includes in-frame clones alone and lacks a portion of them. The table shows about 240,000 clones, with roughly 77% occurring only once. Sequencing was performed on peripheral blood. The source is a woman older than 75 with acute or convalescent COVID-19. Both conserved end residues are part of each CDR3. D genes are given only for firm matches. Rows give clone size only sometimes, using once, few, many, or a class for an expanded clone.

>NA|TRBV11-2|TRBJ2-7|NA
TGTGCCAGCAGCTTCCGTCGCGGCCCCTACGAGCAGTACTTC
CASSFRRGPYEQYF
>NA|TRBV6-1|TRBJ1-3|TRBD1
TGTGCCAGCACTGACAGGGGCGTAAGCTCTGGAAACACCATATATTTT
CASTDRGVSSGNTIYF
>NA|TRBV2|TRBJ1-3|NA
TGTGCCAGCAGTGAACTTAACGCCTACTCTGGAAACACCATATATTTT
CASSELNAYSGNTIYF
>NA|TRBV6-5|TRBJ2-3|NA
TGTGCCAGCAGCCGACGGGGCACAGATACGCAGTATTTT
CASSRRGTDTQYF
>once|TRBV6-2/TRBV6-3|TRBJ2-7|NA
TGTGCCAGCAGTCCCCAGGGCAGCGAGCAGTACTTC
CASSPQGSEQYF
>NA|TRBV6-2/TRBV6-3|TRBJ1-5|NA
TGTGCCAGCAGTGGAGGGCAGGGCAATCAGCCCCAGCATTTT
CASSGGQGNQPQHF
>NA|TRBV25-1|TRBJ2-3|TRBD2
TGTGCCAGCAGGCGAGCGGGAGAGGATACGCAGTATTTT
CASRRAGEDTQYF
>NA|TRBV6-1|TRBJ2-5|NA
TGTGCCAGCAGTGAAGGTCCAAGCGGAGCCAGAGAGACCCAGTACTTC
CASSEGPSGARETQYF
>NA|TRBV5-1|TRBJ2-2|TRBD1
TGCGCCAGCGGAAACCGACAGGGGGCATTTGCCGGGGAGCTGTTTTTT
CASGNRQGAFAGELFF
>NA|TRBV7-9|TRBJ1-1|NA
TGTGCCAGCAGCCTACAGGGCGGGACTGAAGCTTTCTTT
CASSLQGGTEAFF
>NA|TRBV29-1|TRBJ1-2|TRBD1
TGCAGCGCCGGGGACAGGGGGAACTATGGCTACACCTTC
CSAGDRGNYGYTF
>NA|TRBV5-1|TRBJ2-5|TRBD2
TGCGCCAGCAGCTTGGGCGGGCTAGCGGTACAAGAGACCCAGTACTTC
CASSLGGLAVQETQYF
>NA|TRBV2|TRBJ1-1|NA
TGTGCCACCAAGGTGGAGGGAAACACTGAAGCTTTCTTT
CATKVEGNTEAFF
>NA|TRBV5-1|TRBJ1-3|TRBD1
TGCGCCAGCAGCTTGCCAGGACAGGCCGGTGGAAACACCATATATTTT
CASSLPGQAGGNTIYF
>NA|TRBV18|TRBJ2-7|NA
TGTGCCAGCTCACCACGAAACAGGGTAGGCGAGCAGTACTTC
CASSPRNRVGEQYF
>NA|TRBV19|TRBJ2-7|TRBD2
TGTGCCAGTAGCGAGCGGGAGTTGTCTTCCGAGCAGTACTTC
CASSERELSSEQYF
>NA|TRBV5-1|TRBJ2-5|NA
TGCGCCAGCAGCTCTGGGGGGGCAGGGGAGACCCAGTACTTC
CASSSGGAGETQYF
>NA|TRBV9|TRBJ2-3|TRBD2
TGTGCCAGCAGCGTGAGCGGGGCCGTTACAGATACGCAGTATTTT
CASSVSGAVTDTQYF
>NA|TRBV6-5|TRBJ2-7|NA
TGTGCCAGCAGTCGGGGGTCTGGGGAGCAGTACTTC
CASSRGSGEQYF